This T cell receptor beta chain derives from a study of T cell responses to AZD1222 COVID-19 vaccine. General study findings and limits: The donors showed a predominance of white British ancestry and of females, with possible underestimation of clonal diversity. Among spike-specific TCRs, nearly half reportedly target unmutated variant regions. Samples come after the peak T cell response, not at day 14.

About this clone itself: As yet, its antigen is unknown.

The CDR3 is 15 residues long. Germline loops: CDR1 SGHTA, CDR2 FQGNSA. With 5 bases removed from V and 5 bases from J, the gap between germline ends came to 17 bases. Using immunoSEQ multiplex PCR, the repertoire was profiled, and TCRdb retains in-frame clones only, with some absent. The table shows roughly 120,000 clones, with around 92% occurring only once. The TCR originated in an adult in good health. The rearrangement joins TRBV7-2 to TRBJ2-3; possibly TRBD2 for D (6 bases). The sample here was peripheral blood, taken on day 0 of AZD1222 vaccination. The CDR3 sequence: CASSLRDRDLDTQYF. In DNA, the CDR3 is TGTGCCAGCAGCCTACGAGATAGGGACTTAGATACGCAGTATTTT.